This TCR beta chain was identified during a study of blood T cell repertoires in COVID-19 (dated by TCRdb to 2020 to 2021). Study-level background: Samples covering the acute and convalescent phases of COVID-19 were provided by collaborators in the United States, Italy and Spain. The prospective study material was composed of cDNA or gDNA derived from T cells, B-cell-depleted T cells, or PBMCs. Deeply sampled blood TCRbeta repertoires from subjects exposed to, actively infected with, or recovered from COVID-19 were included in the dataset. The repertoires were released in a freely available public database meant as a resource for research on the immune response to SARS-CoV-2. Samples were obtained from the ongoing ImmuneRACE study (first 160 participants) and from over 1,000 subjects provided by 6 global collaborators. The sample metadata nearly always contained a de-identified subject ID, COVID-19 status, age in years and sex. Where available, HLA class I and class II types were obtained from metadata supplied by the sample provider rather than from assay-based typing. On the study overall, not on this receptor specifically: Clinical and demographic metadata were provided uncurated, with the amount varying by source and participant.

Participants in the prospective study were enrolled through a virtual design, were aged 18 to 89 years, and lived in approximately 25 United States geographic areas. To assign participants to cohorts, the prospective study relied on clinical history that participants themselves reported in a screening survey and a study questionnaire. Exposed participants had been in contact, within 2 weeks of entering the study, with a person who had a PCR-confirmed or clinician-diagnosed case of COVID-19. Each participant in the prospective study had whole blood, serum and a nasopharyngeal or oropharyngeal swab collected by mobile phlebotomists. Prospective study participants could optionally give additional blood draws and questionnaires over a roughly 2-month period. Prospective study blood samples were shipped either frozen or at room temperature before DNA extraction. With respect to this clone: It has no known antigen specificity. Base-call qualities are not available, and no considerably larger clone is one nucleotide away.

The immunoSEQ Assay, a bias-controlled multiplex PCR, was used to amplify TCRbeta CDR3 regions from genomic DNA. The authors' analysis ran thus. Nucleated cell counts per sample were estimated from amplification of reference gene primers within the assay. Sequence reads were collapsed and filtered to measure the absolute abundance of every unique TCRbeta CDR3 rearrangement. For each sample, productive Simpson clonality was calculated as the square root of Simpson's diversity index over productive rearrangements. Imported from immuneACCESS, the table was reduced by TCRdb to in-frame sequences with V and J called. These copies leave out some clones; in studies compared against another copy, an unresolved V gene accounts for under half, and the cause of the remainder is not known. V, J and clone size reflect that table, while D and trimming were determined from the DNA. The sample yields approximately 300,000 clones; approximately 81% were counted once. Under 2% of the sample is held by the ten biggest clonotypes.

CDR1 and CDR2, per the germline V gene, are SGHTA and FQGTGA. The CDR3 contains 16 residues, cysteine and phenylalanine counted. Here the CDR3 DNA is all that survives: 48 bases in frame from base 1. V lost 5 bases and J lost 0 bases, and the count of bases not matched to a germline gene is 6. The clonotype originates from a woman in her twenties or thirties who had been exposed to COVID-19. Sequencing used PBMCs or T cells enriched from blood (not recorded which). The rearranged segments are TRBV7-3 and TRBJ1-3; TRBD1 fits 8 bases in the junction. The sequenced DNA is TGTGCCAGCAGCACAGGGACAGGTTCCTCTGGAAACACCATATATTTT. This sequence encodes CASSTGTGSSGNTIYF. Full variable domain (CDR3 extended with the reference TRBV7-3 and TRBJ1-3 proteins): GAGVSQTPSNKVTEKGKYVELRCDPISGHTALYWYRQSLGQGPEFLIYFQGTGAADDSGLPNDRFFAVRPEGSVSTLKIQRTERGDSAVYLCASSTGTGSSGNTIYFGEGSWLTVV.